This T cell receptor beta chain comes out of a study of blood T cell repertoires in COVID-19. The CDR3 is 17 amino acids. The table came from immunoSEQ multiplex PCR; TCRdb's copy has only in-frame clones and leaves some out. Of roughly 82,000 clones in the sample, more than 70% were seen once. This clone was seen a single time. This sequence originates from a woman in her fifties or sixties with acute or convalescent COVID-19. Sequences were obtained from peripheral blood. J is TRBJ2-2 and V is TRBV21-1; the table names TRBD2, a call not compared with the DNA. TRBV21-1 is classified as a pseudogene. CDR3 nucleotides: TGTGCCAGCAAGATTGCGGGCCGGGCCGCGAACACCGGGGAGCTGTTTTTT. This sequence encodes CASKIAGRAANTGELFF.